Below, 17 T cell receptor beta chains from the same sample are listed, as sequenced in a study of blood T cell repertoires in COVID-19. Sequenced by immunoSEQ multiplex PCR; TCRdb stores in-frame clones only, minus some. The data show about 340,000 clones, more than 85% seen once. The sequencing input was PBMCs or T cells enriched from blood (not recorded which). Every receptor here comes from a woman younger than 45 who had recovered from COVID-19.

The rearrangement links TRBV9 to TRBJ2-1, with D possibly matching TRBD1 (5 bases). The CDR3 covers 14 residues. Germline values: CDR1 SGDLS, CDR2 YYNGEE. The V end lost 0 bases, the J end lost 8 bases, and 12 bases lay between the germline ends. CDR3 nucleotides: TGTGCCAGCAGCGTAGCCCCGCTAGGGGATGAGCAGTTCTTC. This translates into CASSVAPLGDEQFF.

The chain couples TRBV29-1 to TRBJ2-7; maybe TRBD1 (5 bases). The CDR3 sequence is 14 residues long. V lost 6 bases, J lost 5 bases, and 20 bases lay in between. Germline CDR1 is SQVTM and CDR2 is ANQGSEA. This chain's CDR3 is CSVRPGLHAHEQYF. In DNA, the CDR3 is TGCAGCGTCCGCCCAGGGCTCCATGCCCACGAGCAGTACTTC.

The rearrangement links TRBV19 to TRBJ2-3; 11 bases are a match to TRBD2. Trimming removed 6 bases from V and 5 bases from J; junction bases left unmatched: 7. The germline V gene encodes CDR1 LNHDA and CDR2 SQIVND (reference sequence). This CDR3 is 15 amino acids long. For the CDR3, the DNA is TGTGCCAGTAGGGCCCCGGGACTAGCGGAAGATACGCAGTATTTT. Translation: CASRAPGLAEDTQYF.

This clone was observed a few times. This chain uses TRBV7-3 with TRBJ2-3; D call uncertain. CDR3 length equals 14 residues. V was pared by 1 base and J by 0 bases, with 5 bases between. Germline CDR1 SGHTA, CDR2 FQGTGA. CDR3 loop: CASSLIPSTDTQYF. Here the CDR3 DNA reads TGTGCCAGCAGCTTAATTCCTAGCACAGATACGCAGTATTTT.

The genes are TRBV15 and TRBJ1-2, with TRBD1 as a possible D gene (5 bases). Germline CDR1 reads LNHNV; CDR2 reads YYDKDF (reference sequence). There are 13 residues in the CDR3. Trimming took off 5 bases at V and 4 bases at J, with 11 bases between the two ends. The CDR3 sequence: CATSPGRGYGYTF. In DNA, the CDR3 is TGTGCCACCAGCCCCGGGAGGGGCTATGGCTACACCTTC.

DNA for the CDR3: TGTGCCAGCAGTTACCATAAGCTAGCAGCCCAAGAGACCCAGTACTTC. Its translation: CASSYHKLAAQETQYF. The V and J genes are TRBV6-6 and TRBJ2-5; TRBD2 is a possible D gene (5 bases). This CDR3 contains 16 residues. The V and J ends lost 2 bases and 1 base respectively, with 14 bases between them. Germline CDR1 reads MNHNY; CDR2 reads SVGAGI (reference sequence).

The CDR3 DNA is TGTGCCAGCAGCACTCCCGACAGACGATACGAGCAGTACTTC. Translating gives CASSTPDRRYEQYF. The gene calls are TRBV7-8 and TRBJ2-7, with TRBD1 as a possible D gene (5 bases). Germline V gene sequence: CDR1 SGHVS, CDR2 FQNEAQ. V lost 5 bases, J lost 4 bases, and 15 bases lay in between. CDR3 length: 14 amino acids. Filled out from reference TRBV7-8 and TRBJ2-7, the complete variable domain reads GAGVSQSPRYKVAKRGQDVALRCDPISGHVSLFWYQQALGQGPEFLTYFQNEAQLDKSGLPSDRFFAERPEGSVSTLKIQRTQQEDSAVYLCASSTPDRRYEQYFGPGTRLTVT.

This chain uses TRBV7-6 with TRBJ2-1, with a weak D call TRBD2 (5 bases). Deletions cut 2 bases from V and 12 bases from J, with 20 bases between. Germline V gives CDR1 SGHVS, CDR2 FNYEAQ. The CDR3 consists of 15 residues. The CDR3 nucleotides are TGTGCCAGCAGCTTATTGGCTAAGAGGAGGCAGTGGCAGTTCTTC. This encodes CASSLLAKRRQWQFF.

V usage is TRBV4-3 and J usage is TRBJ2-7, with 11 bases identical to TRBD1. The germline CDR1 and CDR2 sequences are LGHNA and YSLEER. There are 18 residues in the CDR3. The V and J ends lost 0 bases and 1 base, in that order; junction bases with no gene match: 8. The CDR3 here is CASSQDLSGTGGSYEQYF. Written as DNA, the CDR3 is TGCGCCAGCAGCCAAGATTTATCCGGGACAGGGGGGTCCTACGAGCAGTACTTC.

The chain uses TRBV7-3 and TRBJ2-3; 14 bases map to TRBD2. Germline V gives CDR1 SGHTA, CDR2 FQGTGA. Trimming removed 5 bases from V and 1 base from J; junction bases left unmatched: 2. This CDR3 contains 16 residues. CDR3 bases: TGTGCCAGCAGCCAGACTAGCGGGGGGGGCACAGATACGCAGTATTTT. Protein product: CASSQTSGGGTDTQYF.

This chain links TRBV3-1 (or the pseudogene TRBV3-2) with TRBJ2-3, with 12 bases that match TRBD1. The CDR3 is made up of 15 amino acids. V dropped 1 base and J dropped 4; count of bases not matched to a gene: 0. The germline V gene has CDR1 LGHDT and CDR2 YNNKEL (reference sequence). The CDR3: CASSQGDRGPDTQYF. The CDR3 DNA reads as TGTGCCAGCAGCCAAGGGGACAGGGGGCCAGATACGCAGTATTTT.

The V and J genes are TRBV6-5 and TRBJ1-6; no firm D call. The CDR3 totals 15 residues. Trimming left V 7 bases short and J 7 bases short, with 17 bases between. Looked up from germline, CDR1 is MNHEY and CDR2 is SVGAGI. The CDR3 spells CASKIGGLSNSPLHF. CDR3 DNA sequence: TGTGCCAGCAAAATTGGCGGCCTAAGCAATTCACCCCTCCACTTT.

CDR3 region: CASSVGLDVRDEQFF. The CDR3 nucleotides are TGTGCCAGCAGCGTAGGCCTAGATGTTAGAGATGAGCAGTTCTTC. This chain joins TRBV9 and TRBJ2-1; D not resolved. CDR1 SGDLS and CDR2 YYNGEE come from the germline V gene. The CDR3 is made up of 15 amino acids. The V gene lost 0 bases and the J gene lost 8 bases, with 15 bases spanning the gap. Looking up the rest from reference TRBV9 and TRBJ2-1 gives the full variable domain: DSGVTQTPKHLITATGQRVTLRCSPRSGDLSVYWYQQSLDQGLQFLIQYYNGEERAKGNILERFSAQQFPDLHSELNLSSLELGDSALYFCASSVGLDVRDEQFFGPGTRLTVL.

This clone was counted once. J is TRBJ2-7 and V is TRBV10-3; D is possibly TRBD2 (5 bases). Trimming removed 5 bases at V and 5 bases at J, with 19 bases between. This CDR3 region has 15 residues. Germline CDR1 reads ENHRY; CDR2 reads SYGVKD. For the CDR3, the DNA is TGTGCCATCAGTCCCGGGGTCCTGGTGGGCGACGAGCAGTACTTC. Translated, it gives CAISPGVLVGDEQYF.

The sample holds one count of this clone. The chain is built from TRBV20-1 and TRBJ2-2; 13 positions agree with TRBD2. This CDR3 region has 17 residues. The V gene's germline CDR1 is DFQATT and CDR2 SNEGSKA (reference sequence). V lost 3 bases, J lost 4 bases, and 8 bases stayed unmatched. CDR3 sequence reads: CSASRLAGGRGTGELFF. The CDR3 DNA reads TGCAGTGCTAGTAGACTAGCGGGAGGACGCGGCACCGGGGAGCTGTTTTTT.

The CDR3 bases are TGTGCCACCAGTGATCGGACAGGGGACTCCAATTTAGCCAAAAACATTCAGTACTTC. Translation: CATSDRTGDSNLAKNIQYF. This chain connects TRBV24-1 to TRBJ2-4, with 9 nucleotides matching TRBD1. The CDR3 is 19 amino acids. Trimming took 3 bases from V and 0 from J; bases not matched to a gene: 11. Per the germline V gene, CDR1 is KGHDR and CDR2 is SFDVKD.

The chain links TRBV7-2 to TRBJ1-6; unclear D gene. The CDR3 is made up of 13 amino acids. CDR1 is SGHTA, CDR2 FQGNSA, per germline. V was trimmed by 1 base and J by 10 bases, leaving 8 bases between them. This CDR3 reads CASSLGGSSPLHF. As DNA, the CDR3 is TGTGCCAGCAGCTTAGGAGGTAGCTCACCCCTCCACTTT. The whole variable domain, filled in from reference TRBV7-2 and TRBJ1-6, reads GAGVSQSPSNKVTEKGKDVELRCDPISGHTALYWYRQSLGQGLEFLIYFQGNSAPDKSGLPSDRFSAERTGGSVSTLTIQRTQQEDSAVYLCASSLGGSSPLHFGNGTRLTVT.